Each of the 5 T cell receptor beta chains below was sequenced from the same sample in a study of blood T cell repertoires in COVID-19. Measured with immunoSEQ multiplex PCR; TCRdb has only the in-frame clones, and not every one. The sample shows under 80,000 clones, about 87% of them seen only once. The material sequenced was peripheral blood. The receptors come from an elderly woman with active COVID-19.

The rearrangement uses TRBV18 and TRBJ1-6; D possibly corresponds to TRBD1 (5 bases). CDR1 is KGHSH, CDR2 LQKENI, per germline. This CDR3 has 17 residues. Trimming stripped 4 bases from V and 8 bases from J, with 21 bases between. DNA of the CDR3: TGTGCCAGCTCACTTTCCGGGGGACGAGGCCTGGATTCACCCCTCCACTTT. Translating it yields CASSLSGGRGLDSPLHF.

This chain links TRBV11-2 with TRBJ2-5, with 11 bases aligning to TRBD1. The junction had 7 bases not matched to a gene; V was cut back by 5 bases and J by 5 bases. CDR1 is SGHAT and CDR2 is FQNNGV in the germline V gene. CDR3 length: 15 residues. The CDR3 sequence is CASSDRTGGSETQYF. As DNA, the CDR3 is TGTGCCAGCAGCGACCGGACAGGGGGCTCGGAGACCCAGTACTTC.

The chain is built from TRBV19 and TRBJ2-5, with 7 nucleotides matching TRBD1. From germline, CDR1 is LNHDA and CDR2 SQIVND (reference sequence). The CDR3 has 16 amino acids. V trimming: 4 bases; J trimming: 2 bases; junction bases outside the gene matches: 10. The chain's CDR3 is CASSSITGTEQETQYF. In DNA form, the CDR3 reads TGTGCCAGTAGTAGCATCACCGGGACAGAACAAGAGACCCAGTACTTC.

The CDR3: CASGASGRARSSYNEQFF. CDR3 nucleotide sequence: TGTGCCAGCGGAGCTAGCGGGAGGGCTAGGAGCTCCTACAATGAGCAGTTCTTC. The chain joins TRBV5-4 to TRBJ2-1, with 12 bases that match TRBD2. The CDR3 totals 18 residues. V was pared by 7 bases and J by 0 bases, with 11 bases of the junction left unmatched. In germline, CDR1 is SGHNT, CDR2 YYREEE (reference sequence).

The chain recombines TRBV18 with TRBJ1-1; D may be TRBD1 (5 bases). The CDR3 is made up of 15 amino acids. Germline values: CDR1 KGHSH, CDR2 LQKENI. V lost 4 bases to trimming and J lost 10 bases, with 22 bases between them. DNA for the CDR3: TGTGCCAGCTCACTAACTCGGGGGGACCCCCTGGCAGCTTTCTTT. Amino acid sequence: CASSLTRGDPLAAFF.